The 14 T cell receptor beta chains below were found in one sample sequenced in a study of T cell repertoires in cytomegalovirus infection. TCRdb processed the reads anew with MiXCR; each CDR3 protein has one entry. The sample holds 310,000 or so distinct CDR3 sequences, around 25% seen once. Sequencing was performed on PBMCs. Every receptor here comes from a human donor in good health (CMV status not recorded). Some clones in this sample may be carry-over from other donors' samples.

This chain links TRBV4-1 with TRBJ2-1; possibly TRBD2 for D (5 bases). The CDR3 loop spans 17 amino acids. Between the trimmed V and J ends, which lost 0 bases and 7 bases, there was a span of 19 bases. Germline CDR1 MGHRA, CDR2 YSYEKL. In DNA form, the CDR3 reads TGCGCCAGCAGCCAAGAGAGGTTGACGGGATTAGGGAATGAGCAGTTCTTC. The encoded protein is CASSQERLTGLGNEQFF.

The sample holds many counts of this clonotype. The rearrangement uses TRBV7-2 and TRBJ2-2; possibly TRBD1 for D (5 bases). CDR3 length: 14 amino acids. Germline CDR1 SGHTA, CDR2 FQGNSA. The V end lost 5 bases, the J end lost 6 bases, and 13 bases lay between the germline ends. CDR3 DNA: TGTGCCAGCAGCCAATTTAGGGGATCCGGGGAGCTGTTTTTT. Translating gives CASSQFRGSGELFF.

The chain is built from TRBV29-1 and TRBJ2-7; no clear D. Germline loops: CDR1 SQVTM, CDR2 ANQGSEA. The CDR3 extends over 13 amino acids. V was trimmed by 4 bases and J by 0 bases, leaving 10 bases between them. In DNA form, the CDR3 reads TGCAGCGTTGCTCCCGCTTCCTCCTACGAGCAGTACTTC. Translation: CSVAPASSYEQYF.

This clonotype was found many times. The rearrangement links TRBV7-9 to TRBJ2-3, with TRBD2 matching 13 bases. After removal of 7 bases from V and 5 bases from J, the junction contained 3 bases not matched to a gene. The CDR3 runs 14 residues. Germline V gene data show CDR1 as SEHNR and CDR2 as FQNEAQ (reference sequence). CDR3 loop: CASIGLAGVDTQYF. In DNA, the CDR3 is TGTGCCAGCATAGGACTAGCGGGAGTAGATACGCAGTATTTT.

This clonotype was observed a handful of times. The genes are TRBV18 and TRBJ2-7; D gene unclear. The CDR3 runs to 17 residues. V was cut by 2 bases and J by 2 bases, with 19 bases left in between. The germline V gene has CDR1 KGHSH and CDR2 LQKENI. CDR3: CASSPGSNSFNAYEQYF. The CDR3 nucleotides read TGTGCCAGCTCACCAGGCTCCAACAGCTTCAACGCCTACGAGCAGTACTTC.

The chain is built from TRBV28 and TRBJ1-2; D possibly corresponds to TRBD1 (6 bases). The CDR3 has 16 amino acids. V was shortened by 5 bases and J by 2 bases, with 18 bases between the two germline ends. Germline values: CDR1 MDHEN, CDR2 SYDVKM. In DNA, the CDR3 is TGTGCCAGCAGTCCATCAACAGGGTGGGGGAACTATGGCTACACCTTC. Its translation is CASSPSTGWGNYGYTF.

This clonotype has ten or more counts. The chain carries TRBV7-2 and TRBJ2-3, with 11 bases aligning to TRBD2. This CDR3 is built from 17 residues. With V trimmed by 1 base and J by 3 bases, 6 bases remained unmatched. Looked up from germline, CDR1 is SGHTA and CDR2 is FQGNSA. CDR3 DNA: TGTGCCAGCAGCTTAGGGCTAGCGGGAGGAGGGACAGATACGCAGTATTTT. Its protein product is CASSLGLAGGGTDTQYF.

Here the CDR3 reads CSVGTDNGYTF. The CDR3 DNA follows: TGCAGCGTGGGGACAGATAATGGCTACACCTTC. V and J are TRBV29-1 and TRBJ1-2; TRBD1 matches at 7 bases. V was clipped by 6 bases and J by 6 bases; unmatched bases: 4. In germline, CDR1 is SQVTM, CDR2 ANQGSEA. The CDR3 is 11 residues long.

The chain recombines TRBV7-9 with TRBJ2-1; 15 bases are shared with TRBD2. Germline loops: CDR1 SEHNR, CDR2 FQNEAQ (reference sequence). The length of the CDR3 is 18 residues. Trimming at V came to 5 bases and at J to 0 bases, leaving 5 bases not matched to a gene. The CDR3 is CASSPGLAGGRSYNEQFF. The CDR3 region has the DNA TGTGCCAGCAGCCCGGGACTAGCGGGAGGACGCTCCTACAATGAGCAGTTCTTC.

This clonotype was detected only a few times. V is TRBV5-1 and J is TRBJ2-3; D might be TRBD2 (5 bases). V lost 0 bases and J 8 bases, leaving 7 bases between the germline ends. The CDR3 covers 12 residues. Germline CDR1 SGHRS, CDR2 YFSETQ. CDR3 region: CASSLGGRTQYF. In DNA form, the CDR3 reads TGCGCCAGCAGCTTGGGAGGGCGTACGCAGTATTTT.

The CDR3 region has the DNA TGTGCCAGCAGCTGGGGAGTAGCGGGAGGCGGGACGAATGAGCAGTTCTTC. Translated: CASSWGVAGGGTNEQFF. This chain uses TRBV11-2 with TRBJ2-1, with 10 bases lining up with TRBD2. The CDR3 loop spans 17 amino acids. The germline V gene encodes CDR1 SGHAT and CDR2 FQNNGV. Trimming took 4 bases from V and 7 from J; bases not matched to a gene: 13.

This clonotype was recorded at least ten times. V is TRBV7-2 and J is TRBJ2-1; 10 bases align to TRBD2. The CDR3 extends over 15 amino acids. In germline, CDR1 is SGHTA, CDR2 FQGNSA. Unmatched junction bases numbered 10, after V lost 5 bases and J lost 9 bases. The CDR3 sequence is CASSRTSGARGEQFF. The CDR3 DNA sequence: TGTGCCAGCAGCCGGACTAGCGGAGCTAGGGGTGAGCAGTTCTTC.

This clonotype is a singleton in its sample. The chain links TRBV27 to TRBJ2-2; D not resolved. The germline V gene has CDR1 MNHEY and CDR2 SMNVEV (reference sequence). The CDR3 is made up of 12 amino acids. V was shortened by 2 bases and J by 6 bases, with 4 bases between the two germline ends. The CDR3 DNA sequence: TGTGCCAGCAGTTTAAGGCCCGGGGAGCTGTTTTTT. It codes for CASSLRPGELFF.

The V and J genes are TRBV2 and TRBJ1-3; the D is unclear. CDR1 and CDR2 from the germline V gene are SNHLY and FYNNEI. The CDR3 totals 16 residues. Trimming removed 0 bases from V and 0 bases from J, with 9 bases in between. In nucleotides, the CDR3 is TGTGCCAGCAGTGAAGCGGATGGATGCTCTGGAAACACCATATATTTT. This translates into CASSEADGCSGNTIYF. Complete variable domain (other parts from reference TRBV2 and TRBJ1-3): EPEVTQTPSHQVTQMGQEVILRCVPISNHLYFYWYRQILGQKVEFLVSFYNNEISEKSEIFDDQFSVERPDGSNFTLKIRSTKLEDSAMYFCASSEADGCSGNTIYFGEGSWLTVV.